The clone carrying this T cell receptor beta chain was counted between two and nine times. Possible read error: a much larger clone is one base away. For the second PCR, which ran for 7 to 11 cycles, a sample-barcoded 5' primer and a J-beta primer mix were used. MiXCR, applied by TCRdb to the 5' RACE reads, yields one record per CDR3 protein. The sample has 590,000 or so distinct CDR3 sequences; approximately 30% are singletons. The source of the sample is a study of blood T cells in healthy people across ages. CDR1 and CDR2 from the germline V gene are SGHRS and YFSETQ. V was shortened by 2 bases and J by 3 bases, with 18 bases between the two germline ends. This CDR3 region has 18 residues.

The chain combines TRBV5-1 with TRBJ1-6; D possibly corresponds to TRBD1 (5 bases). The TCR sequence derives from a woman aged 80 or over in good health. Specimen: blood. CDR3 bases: TGCGCCAGCAGCTTTTCCCGCCCGGGACGGGGCTATAATTCACCCCTCCACTTT. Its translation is CASSFSRPGRGYNSPLHF.